The present T cell receptor (beta chain) was sequenced within a study of T cell responses to AZD1222 COVID-19 vaccine. Whole-study results and caveats: The sample set comprised mostly white British donors with more females, and clonal diversity was possibly underestimated. Seropositive AZD1222 recipients at baseline numbered only 6 or 7. The span of vaccine-associated CD4 TCRs extended across spike, with dominance at 160-218 and 743-854.

The protocol was immunoSEQ multiplex PCR, while the TCRdb copy is restricted to in-frame clones and leaves out a portion. The table shows 110,000 to 150,000 clones, with 88% occurring only once. This CDR3 is 13 amino acids long. Trimming pared 0 bases from V and 5 bases from J, leaving 8 bases between. Germline lookup yields CDR1 SGHDT and CDR2 YYEEEE. Concerning this clone: Its cognate antigen is unknown.

The TCR sequence derives from an adult who received the AZD1222 COVID-19 vaccine. Source: peripheral blood, taken 28 days after the second AZD1222 dose. This chain uses TRBV5-6 with TRBJ1-1; D call uncertain. The CDR3 DNA reads as TGTGCCAGCAGCTTGGCTAGATTGACTGAAGCTTTCTTT. Residues: CASSLARLTEAFF.